A selection of T cell receptor beta chains follows, all from one sample in a study of T cell repertoires in aging, cancer and after chemotherapy. Each CDR3 protein gets one entry after TCRdb re-called the multiplex PCR reads with MiXCR. The sample includes about 9,700 distinct CDR3 sequences, roughly a third of them seen just once. The sequenced sample consisted of blood. All receptors derive from a human donor in good health. The CDR3 runs from the conserved cysteine through the conserved F or W. A D gene is named only where the DNA matches it firmly. The size field is filled for only some rows; it gives once, few, many or a size class.

v_call	d_call	clone_size	j_call	cdr3_aa	cdr3_nt
TRBV6-4	TRBD1	NA	TRBJ2-2	CASRRQGADTRELFF	TGTGCCAGCAGAAGACAGGGGGCCGACACCAGGGAGCTGTTTTTT
TRBV18	NA	NA	TRBJ2-1	CASSPGWRSSYNEQFF	TGTGCCAGCTCACCTGGGTGGAGGAGCTCCTACAATGAGCAGTTCTTC
TRBV11-3	NA	medium-sized	TRBJ2-1	CASSPEGDFTDSYNEQFF	TGTGCCAGCAGCCCTGAAGGGGACTTTACTGACTCCTACAATGAGCAGTTCTTC
TRBV12-3/TRBV12-4	NA	NA	TRBJ2-1	CASSLRRLTPEQFF	TGTGCCAGCAGTTTAAGGAGACTGACGCCTGAGCAGTTCTTC
TRBV27	TRBD2	NA	TRBJ2-3	CASTSGTSTDTQYF	TGTGCCAGTACTAGCGGGACCAGCACAGATACGCAGTATTTT
TRBV12-3/TRBV12-4	TRBD2	NA	TRBJ2-3	CASGSGLAPDTQYF	TGTGCTAGTGGATCCGGACTAGCCCCAGATACGCAGTATTTT
TRBV6-2/TRBV6-3	TRBD1	NA	TRBJ1-5	CASSRQGAGNQPQHF	TGTGCCAGCAGTAGACAGGGGGCAGGCAATCAGCCCCAGCATTTT
TRBV7-9	NA	NA	TRBJ2-5	CASRSGTFETQYF	TGTGCCAGCAGATCAGGGACGTTTGAGACCCAGTACTTC
TRBV6-5	TRBD1	NA	TRBJ2-5	CASSRTGGKETQYF	TGTGCCAGCAGCCGGACAGGGGGCAAGGAGACCCAGTACTTC
TRBV30	TRBD1	few	TRBJ2-7	CAWSAGTGTYEQYF	TGTGCCTGGAGTGCCGGGACAGGGACCTACGAGCAGTACTTC
TRBV19	TRBD1	NA	TRBJ1-4	CASRGRTGEKLFF	TGTGCCAGTAGGGGTCGGACAGGGGAAAAACTGTTTTTT
TRBV27	NA	medium-sized	TRBJ1-2	CASSSGGSGGYTF	TGTGCCAGCAGCTCTGGGGGTTCGGGTGGCTACACCTTC
TRBV6-1	NA	NA	TRBJ1-2	CATTHRGGTVYGYTF	TGTGCCACTACGCATAGGGGTGGGACCGTCTATGGCTACACCTTC
TRBV24-1	NA	few	TRBJ2-2	CATPPRTDTPGELFF	TGTGCCACCCCCCCCCGGACAGACACACCAGGGGAGCTGTTTTTT